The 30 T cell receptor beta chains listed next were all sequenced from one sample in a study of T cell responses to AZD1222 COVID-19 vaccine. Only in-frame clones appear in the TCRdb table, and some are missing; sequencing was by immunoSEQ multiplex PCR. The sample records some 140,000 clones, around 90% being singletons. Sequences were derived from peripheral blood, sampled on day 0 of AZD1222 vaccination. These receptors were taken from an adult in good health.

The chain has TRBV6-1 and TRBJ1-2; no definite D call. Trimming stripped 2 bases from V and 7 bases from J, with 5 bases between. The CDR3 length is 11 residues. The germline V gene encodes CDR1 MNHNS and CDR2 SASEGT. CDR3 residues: CASSEYPGYTF. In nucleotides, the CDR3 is TGTGCCAGCAGTGAATACCCTGGCTACACCTTC.

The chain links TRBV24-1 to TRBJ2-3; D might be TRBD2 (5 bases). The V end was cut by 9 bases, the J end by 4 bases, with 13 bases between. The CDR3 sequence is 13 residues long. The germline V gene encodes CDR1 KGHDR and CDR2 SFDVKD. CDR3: CATQSEASDTQYF. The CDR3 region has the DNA TGTGCCACCCAATCGGAGGCGTCAGATACGCAGTATTTT.

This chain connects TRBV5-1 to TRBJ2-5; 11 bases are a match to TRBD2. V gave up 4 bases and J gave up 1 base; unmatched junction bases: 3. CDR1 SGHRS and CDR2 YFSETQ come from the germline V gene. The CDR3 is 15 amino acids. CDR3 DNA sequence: TGCGCCAGCAGCCTCGGGACTAGCGGCCAAGAGACCCAGTACTTC. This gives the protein CASSLGTSGQETQYF.

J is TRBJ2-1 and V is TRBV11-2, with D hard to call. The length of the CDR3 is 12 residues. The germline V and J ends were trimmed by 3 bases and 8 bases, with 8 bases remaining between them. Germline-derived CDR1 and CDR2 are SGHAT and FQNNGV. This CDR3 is CASSFSMYEQFF. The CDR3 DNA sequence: TGTGCCAGCAGCTTTTCAATGTATGAGCAGTTCTTC.

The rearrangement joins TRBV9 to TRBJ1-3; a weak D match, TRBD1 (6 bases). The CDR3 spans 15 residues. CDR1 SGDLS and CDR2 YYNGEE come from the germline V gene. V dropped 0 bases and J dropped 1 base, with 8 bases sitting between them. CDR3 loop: CASSVEGVSGNTIYF. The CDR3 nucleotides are TGTGCCAGCAGCGTAGAGGGGGTATCTGGAAACACCATATATTTT.

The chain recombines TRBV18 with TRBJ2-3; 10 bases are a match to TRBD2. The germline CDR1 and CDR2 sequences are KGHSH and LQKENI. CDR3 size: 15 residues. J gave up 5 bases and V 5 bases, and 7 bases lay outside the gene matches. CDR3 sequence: CASSGRTSGRDTQYF. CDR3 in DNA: TGTGCCAGCTCAGGTAGGACTAGCGGCAGAGATACGCAGTATTTT.

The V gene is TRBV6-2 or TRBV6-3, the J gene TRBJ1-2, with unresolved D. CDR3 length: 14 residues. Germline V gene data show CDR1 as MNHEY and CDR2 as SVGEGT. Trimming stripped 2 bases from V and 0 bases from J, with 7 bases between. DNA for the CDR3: TGTGCCAGCAGTTACCAGCGTTCTAACTATGGCTACACCTTC. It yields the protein CASSYQRSNYGYTF.

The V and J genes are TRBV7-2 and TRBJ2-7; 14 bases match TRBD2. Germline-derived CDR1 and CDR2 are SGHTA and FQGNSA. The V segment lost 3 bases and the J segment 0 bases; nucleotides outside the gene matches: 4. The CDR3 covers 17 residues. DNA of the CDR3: TGTGCCAGCAGCTTCGGACTAGCGGGGGGCCTCTCCTACGAGCAGTACTTC. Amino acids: CASSFGLAGGLSYEQYF.

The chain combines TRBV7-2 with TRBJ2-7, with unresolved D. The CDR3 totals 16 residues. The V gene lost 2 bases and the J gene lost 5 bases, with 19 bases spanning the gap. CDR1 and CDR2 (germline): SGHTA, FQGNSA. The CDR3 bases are TGTGCCAGCAGCTTATTTTTAGGGCTCCAGCAGGACGAGCAGTACTTC. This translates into CASSLFLGLQQDEQYF. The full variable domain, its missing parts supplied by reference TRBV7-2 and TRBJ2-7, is GAGVSQSPSNKVTEKGKDVELRCDPISGHTALYWYRQSLGQGLEFLIYFQGNSAPDKSGLPSDRFSAERTGGSVSTLTIQRTQQEDSAVYLCASSLFLGLQQDEQYFGPGTRLTVT.

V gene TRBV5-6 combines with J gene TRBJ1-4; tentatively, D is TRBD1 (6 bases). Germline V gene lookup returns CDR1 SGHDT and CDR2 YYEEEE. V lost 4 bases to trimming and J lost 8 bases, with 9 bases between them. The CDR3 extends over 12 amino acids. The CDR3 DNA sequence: TGTGCCAGCAGCCGGACAGACGAAAAACTGTTTTTT. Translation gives CASSRTDEKLFF.

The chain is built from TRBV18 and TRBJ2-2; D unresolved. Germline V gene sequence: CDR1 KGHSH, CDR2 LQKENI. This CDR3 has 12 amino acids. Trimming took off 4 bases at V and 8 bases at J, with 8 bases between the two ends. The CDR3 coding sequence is TGTGCCAGCTCACTGGTCCGGGGGGAGCTGTTTTTT. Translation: CASSLVRGELFF.

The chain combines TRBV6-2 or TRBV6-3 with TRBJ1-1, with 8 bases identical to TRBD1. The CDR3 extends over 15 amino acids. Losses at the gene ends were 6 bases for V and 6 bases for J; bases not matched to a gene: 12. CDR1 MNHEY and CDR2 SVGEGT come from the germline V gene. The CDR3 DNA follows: TGTGCCAGCAGCGACCCTAGGACAGGGACCCCTGAAGCTTTCTTT. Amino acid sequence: CASSDPRTGTPEAFF.

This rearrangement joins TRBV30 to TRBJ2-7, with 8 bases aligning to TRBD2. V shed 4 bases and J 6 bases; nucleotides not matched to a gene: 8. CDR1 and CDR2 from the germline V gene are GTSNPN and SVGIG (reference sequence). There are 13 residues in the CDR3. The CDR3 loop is CAWTGRGVSEQYF. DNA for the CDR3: TGTGCCTGGACCGGGAGGGGTGTTTCCGAGCAGTACTTC. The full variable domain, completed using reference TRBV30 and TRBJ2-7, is SQTIHQWPATLVQPVGSPLSLECTVEGTSNPNLYWYRQAAGRGLQLLFYSVGIGQISSEVPQNLSASRPQDRQFILSSKKLLLSDSGFYLCAWTGRGVSEQYFGPGTRLTVT.

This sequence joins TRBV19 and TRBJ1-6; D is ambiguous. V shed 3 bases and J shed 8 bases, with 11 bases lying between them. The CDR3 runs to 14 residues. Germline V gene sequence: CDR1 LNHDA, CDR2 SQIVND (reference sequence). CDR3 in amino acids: CASSMVGSDSPLHF. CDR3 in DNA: TGTGCCAGTAGTATGGTGGGGTCAGATTCACCCCTCCACTTT.

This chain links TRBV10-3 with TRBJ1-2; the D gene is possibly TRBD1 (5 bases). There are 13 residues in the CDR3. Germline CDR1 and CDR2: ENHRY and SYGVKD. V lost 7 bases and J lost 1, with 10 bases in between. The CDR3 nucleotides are TGTGCCATCATGGAGACAGTTAACTATGGCTACACCTTC. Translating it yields CAIMETVNYGYTF.

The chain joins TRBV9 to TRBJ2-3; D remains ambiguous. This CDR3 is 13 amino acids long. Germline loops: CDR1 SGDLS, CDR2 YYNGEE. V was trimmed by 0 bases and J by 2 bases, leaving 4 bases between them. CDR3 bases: TGTGCCAGCAGCGTAGGGATCACAGATACGCAGTATTTT. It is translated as CASSVGITDTQYF. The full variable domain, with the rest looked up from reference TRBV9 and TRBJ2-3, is DSGVTQTPKHLITATGQRVTLRCSPRSGDLSVYWYQQSLDQGLQFLIQYYNGEERAKGNILERFSAQQFPDLHSELNLSSLELGDSALYFCASSVGITDTQYFGPGTRLTVL.

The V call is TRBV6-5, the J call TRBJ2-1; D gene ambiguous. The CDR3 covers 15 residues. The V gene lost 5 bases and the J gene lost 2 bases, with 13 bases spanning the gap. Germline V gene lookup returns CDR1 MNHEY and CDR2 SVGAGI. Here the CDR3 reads CASSTGPVTYNEQFF. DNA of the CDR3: TGTGCCAGCAGTACCGGGCCCGTAACCTACAATGAGCAGTTCTTC.

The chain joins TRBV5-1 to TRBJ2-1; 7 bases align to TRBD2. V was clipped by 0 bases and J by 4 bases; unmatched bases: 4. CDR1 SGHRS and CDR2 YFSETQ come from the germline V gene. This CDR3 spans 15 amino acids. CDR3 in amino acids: CASSLVASGYNEQFF. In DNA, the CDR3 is TGCGCCAGCAGCTTGGTGGCTAGCGGTTACAATGAGCAGTTCTTC.

The CDR3 DNA reads TGTGCCAGCAGTTTAATAAAGCCCGGCGTTGAGCAGTACTTC. Translating gives CASSLIKPGVEQYF. This chain links TRBV28 with TRBJ2-7; D uncertain. This CDR3 has 14 residues. V was clipped by 2 bases and J by 7 bases, with 15 bases between them. Germline lookup yields CDR1 MDHEN and CDR2 SYDVKM.

The chain's CDR3 is CASSPDRAYNEQYF. CDR3 nucleotides: TGTGCCAGCAGCCCGGACAGGGCGTATAACGAGCAGTACTTC. The chain links TRBV7-2 to TRBJ2-7; 8 nucleotides agree with TRBD1. The CDR3 is 14 residues long. J lost 5 bases, V lost 5 bases, and 8 bases had no gene match. CDR1 SGHTA and CDR2 FQGNSA come from the germline V gene.

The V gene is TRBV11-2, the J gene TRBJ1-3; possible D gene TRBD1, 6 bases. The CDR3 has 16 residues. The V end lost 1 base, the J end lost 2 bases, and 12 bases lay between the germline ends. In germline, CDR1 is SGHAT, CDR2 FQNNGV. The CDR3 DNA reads TGTGCCAGCAGCTTAGTACAGGGCAGAGCTGGAAACACCATATATTTT. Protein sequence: CASSLVQGRAGNTIYF.

In DNA, the CDR3 is TGTGCCAGCCTGGCCCTGTATGAAAAACTGTTTTTT. Translating gives CASLALYEKLFF. The chain couples TRBV6-5 to TRBJ1-4; D not resolved. The CDR3 length is 12 residues. The V and J ends lost 8 bases and 6 bases respectively, with 10 bases between them. CDR1 and CDR2 (germline): MNHEY, SVGAGI.

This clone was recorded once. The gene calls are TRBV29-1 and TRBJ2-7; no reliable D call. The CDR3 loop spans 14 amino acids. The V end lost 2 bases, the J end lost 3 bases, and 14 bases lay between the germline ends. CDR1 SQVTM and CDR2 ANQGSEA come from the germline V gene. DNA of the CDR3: TGCAGCGTTGAACTGGCAGGTCTGGGCTACGAGCAGTACTTC. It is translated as CSVELAGLGYEQYF.

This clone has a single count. Here the CDR3 reads CASSRDSAREQYF. DNA of the CDR3: TGTGCCAGCAGTCGGGACTCGGCGCGCGAGCAGTACTTC. The V gene is TRBV27, the J gene TRBJ2-7; possibly TRBD2 for D (6 bases). The V and J ends lost 5 bases and 6 bases respectively, with 14 bases between them. From germline, CDR1 is MNHEY and CDR2 SMNVEV (reference sequence). The CDR3 spans 13 residues.

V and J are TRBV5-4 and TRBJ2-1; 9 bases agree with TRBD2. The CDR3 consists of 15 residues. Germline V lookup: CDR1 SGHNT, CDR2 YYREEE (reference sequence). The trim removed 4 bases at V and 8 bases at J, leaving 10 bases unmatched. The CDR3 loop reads CASSVPGGRDHEQFF. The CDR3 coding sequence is TGTGCCAGCAGCGTCCCTGGCGGGAGGGACCATGAGCAGTTCTTC.

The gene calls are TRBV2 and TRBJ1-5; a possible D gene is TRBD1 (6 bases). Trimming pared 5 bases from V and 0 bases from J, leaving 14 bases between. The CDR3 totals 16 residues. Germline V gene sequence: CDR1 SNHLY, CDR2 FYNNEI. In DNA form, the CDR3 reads TGTGCCAGCAGTAGCGGGACACGTTATAGCAATCAGCCCCAGCATTTT. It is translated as CASSSGTRYSNQPQHF.

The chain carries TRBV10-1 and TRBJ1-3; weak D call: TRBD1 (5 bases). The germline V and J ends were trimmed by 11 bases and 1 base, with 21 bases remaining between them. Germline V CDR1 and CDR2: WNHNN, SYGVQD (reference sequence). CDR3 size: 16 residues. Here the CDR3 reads CAPSRGESGSGNTIYF. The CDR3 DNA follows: TGCGCCCCAAGTAGGGGAGAAAGTGGGTCTGGAAACACCATATATTTT.

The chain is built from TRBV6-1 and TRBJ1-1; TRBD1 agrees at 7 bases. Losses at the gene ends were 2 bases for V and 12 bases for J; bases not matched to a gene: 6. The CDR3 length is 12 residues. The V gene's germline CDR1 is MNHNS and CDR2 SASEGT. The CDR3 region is CASSESTGRTFF. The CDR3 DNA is TGTGCCAGCAGTGAATCGACAGGGAGGACTTTCTTT.

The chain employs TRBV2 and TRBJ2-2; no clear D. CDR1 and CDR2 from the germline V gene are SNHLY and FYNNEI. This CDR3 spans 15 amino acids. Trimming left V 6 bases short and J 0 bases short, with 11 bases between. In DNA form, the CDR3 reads TGTGCCAGCAGCCACGGGCAGACGAACACCGGGGAGCTGTTTTTT. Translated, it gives CASSHGQTNTGELFF.

The CDR3: CASGGGNYNEQFF. The CDR3 bases are TGTGCCAGCGGAGGGGGGAATTACAATGAGCAGTTCTTC. The chain is built from TRBV5-4 and TRBJ2-1; perhaps D is TRBD1 or TRBD2 (6 bases each). Germline values: CDR1 SGHNT, CDR2 YYREEE (reference sequence). The V end lost 7 bases, the J end lost 4 bases, and 12 bases lay between the germline ends. CDR3 length: 13 amino acids.